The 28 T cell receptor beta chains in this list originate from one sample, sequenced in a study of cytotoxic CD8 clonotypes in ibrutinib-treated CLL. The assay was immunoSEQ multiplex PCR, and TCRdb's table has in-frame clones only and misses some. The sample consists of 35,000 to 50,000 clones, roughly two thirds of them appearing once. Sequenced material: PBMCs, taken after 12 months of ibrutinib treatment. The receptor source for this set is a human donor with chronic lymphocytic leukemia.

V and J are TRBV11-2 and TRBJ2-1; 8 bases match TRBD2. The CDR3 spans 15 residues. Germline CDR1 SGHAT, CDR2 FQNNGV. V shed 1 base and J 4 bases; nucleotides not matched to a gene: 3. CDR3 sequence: CASSLAGGRYNEQFF. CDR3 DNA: TGTGCCAGCAGCTTAGCGGGAGGGCGGTACAATGAGCAGTTCTTC. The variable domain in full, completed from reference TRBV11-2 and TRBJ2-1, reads EAGVAQSPRYKIIEKRQSVAFWCNPISGHATLYWYQQILGQGPKLLIQFQNNGVVDDSQLPKDRFSAERLKGVDSTLKIQPAKLEDSAVYLCASSLAGGRYNEQFFGPGTRLTVL.

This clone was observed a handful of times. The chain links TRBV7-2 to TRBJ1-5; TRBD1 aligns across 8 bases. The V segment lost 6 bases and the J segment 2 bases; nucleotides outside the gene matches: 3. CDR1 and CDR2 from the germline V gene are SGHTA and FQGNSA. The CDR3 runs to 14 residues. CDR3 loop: CASSSTGGNQPQHF. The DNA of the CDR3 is TGTGCCAGCAGTTCGACAGGGGGCAATCAGCCCCAGCATTTT.

CDR3 bases: TGTGCCAGCAGTTTTGACCGCGCAGGGGCCAACGTCCTGACTTTC. This encodes CASSFDRAGANVLTF. The chain recombines TRBV27 with TRBJ2-6; D not resolved. Germline lookup yields CDR1 MNHEY and CDR2 SMNVEV (reference sequence). Trimming stripped 3 bases from V and 4 bases from J, with 10 bases between. CDR3 length equals 15 residues.

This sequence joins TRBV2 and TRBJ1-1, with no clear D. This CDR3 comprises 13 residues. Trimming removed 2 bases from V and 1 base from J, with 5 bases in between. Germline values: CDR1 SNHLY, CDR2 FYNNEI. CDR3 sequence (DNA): TGTGCCAGCAGTGAATACACGAACACTGAAGCTTTCTTT. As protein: CASSEYTNTEAFF.

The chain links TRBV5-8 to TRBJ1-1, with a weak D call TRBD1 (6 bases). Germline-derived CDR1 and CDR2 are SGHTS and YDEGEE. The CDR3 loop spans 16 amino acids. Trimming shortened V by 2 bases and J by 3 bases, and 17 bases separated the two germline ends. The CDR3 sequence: CASSLQSYRADTEAFF. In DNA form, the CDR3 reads TGTGCCAGCAGCTTACAATCGTACAGGGCAGACACTGAAGCTTTCTTT.

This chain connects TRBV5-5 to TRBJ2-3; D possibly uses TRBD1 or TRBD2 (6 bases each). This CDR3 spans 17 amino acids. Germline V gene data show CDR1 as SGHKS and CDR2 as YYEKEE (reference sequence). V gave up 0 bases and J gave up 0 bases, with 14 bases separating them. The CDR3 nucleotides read TGTGCCAGCAGCTTGGCCTTTGGAGGGGGTAGCACAGATACGCAGTATTTT. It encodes CASSLAFGGGSTDTQYF.

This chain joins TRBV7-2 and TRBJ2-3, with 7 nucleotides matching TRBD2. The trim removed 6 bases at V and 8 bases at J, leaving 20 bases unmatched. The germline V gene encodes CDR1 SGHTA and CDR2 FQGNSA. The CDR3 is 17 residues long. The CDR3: CASRRGRAGRGPGTQYF. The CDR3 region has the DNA TGTGCCAGCAGGCGAGGGCGAGCGGGACGGGGTCCAGGTACGCAGTATTTT.

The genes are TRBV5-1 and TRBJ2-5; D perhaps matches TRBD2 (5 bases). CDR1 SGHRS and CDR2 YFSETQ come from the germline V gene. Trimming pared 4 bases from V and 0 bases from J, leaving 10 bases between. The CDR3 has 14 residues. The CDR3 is CASSPTGNQETQYF. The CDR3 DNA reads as TGCGCCAGCAGCCCAACGGGGAACCAAGAGACCCAGTACTTC.

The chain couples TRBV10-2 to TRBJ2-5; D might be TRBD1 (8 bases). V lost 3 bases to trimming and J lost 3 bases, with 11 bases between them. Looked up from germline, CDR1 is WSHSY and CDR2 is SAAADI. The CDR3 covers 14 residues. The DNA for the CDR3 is TGCGCCAGCAGTGAACAGGGGGGGAAAGAGACCCAGTACTTC. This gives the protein CASSEQGGKETQYF.

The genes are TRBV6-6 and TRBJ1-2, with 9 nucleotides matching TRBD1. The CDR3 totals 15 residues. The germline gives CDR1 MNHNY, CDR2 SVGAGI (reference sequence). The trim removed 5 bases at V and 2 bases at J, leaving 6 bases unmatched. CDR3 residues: CASSRRDRANYGYTF. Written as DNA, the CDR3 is TGTGCCAGCAGTCGCCGGGACAGGGCAAACTATGGCTACACCTTC.

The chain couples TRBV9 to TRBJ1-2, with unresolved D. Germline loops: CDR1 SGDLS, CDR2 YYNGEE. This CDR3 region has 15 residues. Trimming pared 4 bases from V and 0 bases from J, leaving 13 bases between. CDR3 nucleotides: TGTGCCAGCAGCCCGAGACACGGGCCTAACTATGGCTACACCTTC. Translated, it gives CASSPRHGPNYGYTF.

CDR3 protein: CASSPPREGGIKQYF. CDR3 in DNA: TGTGCCAGCTCACCACCGCGAGAGGGGGGTATAAAGCAGTACTTC. This rearrangement joins TRBV18 to TRBJ2-7; either TRBD1 or TRBD2 may fit D (6 bases each). This CDR3 spans 15 amino acids. Germline V gene data show CDR1 as KGHSH and CDR2 as LQKENI. Between the trimmed V and J ends, which lost 0 bases and 8 bases, there was a span of 17 bases.

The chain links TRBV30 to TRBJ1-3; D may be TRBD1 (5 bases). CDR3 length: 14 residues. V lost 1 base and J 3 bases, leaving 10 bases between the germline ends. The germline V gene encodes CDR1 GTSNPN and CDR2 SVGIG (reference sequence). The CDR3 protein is CAWSAGALGNTIYF. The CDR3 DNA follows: TGTGCCTGGAGTGCCGGGGCCCTTGGAAACACCATATATTTT.

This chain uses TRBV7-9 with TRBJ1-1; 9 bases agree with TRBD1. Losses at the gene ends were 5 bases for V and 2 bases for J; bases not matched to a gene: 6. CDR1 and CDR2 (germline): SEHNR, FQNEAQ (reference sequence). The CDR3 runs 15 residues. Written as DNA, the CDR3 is TGTGCCAGCAGCCCCCGGACAGGGGTAAACACTGAAGCTTTCTTT. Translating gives CASSPRTGVNTEAFF.

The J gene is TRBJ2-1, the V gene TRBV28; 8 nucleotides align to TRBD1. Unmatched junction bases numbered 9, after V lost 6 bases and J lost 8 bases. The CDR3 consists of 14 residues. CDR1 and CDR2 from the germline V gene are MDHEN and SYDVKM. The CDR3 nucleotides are TGTGCCAGCAGCCCACAGGGGGATGGCCATGAGCAGTTCTTC. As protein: CASSPQGDGHEQFF. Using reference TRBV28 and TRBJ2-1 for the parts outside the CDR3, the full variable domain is DVKVTQSSRYLVKRTGEKVFLECVQDMDHENMFWYRQDPGLGLRLIYFSYDVKMKEKGDIPEGYSVSREKKERFSLILESASTNQTSMYLCASSPQGDGHEQFFGPGTRLTVL.

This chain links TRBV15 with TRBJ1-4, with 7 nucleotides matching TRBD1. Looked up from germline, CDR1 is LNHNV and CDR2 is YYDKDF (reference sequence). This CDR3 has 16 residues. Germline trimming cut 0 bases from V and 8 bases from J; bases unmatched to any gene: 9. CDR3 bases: TGTGCCACCAGCAGAGATCCCAGGGGGAGGTGGGAAAAACTGTTTTTT. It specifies CATSRDPRGRWEKLFF.

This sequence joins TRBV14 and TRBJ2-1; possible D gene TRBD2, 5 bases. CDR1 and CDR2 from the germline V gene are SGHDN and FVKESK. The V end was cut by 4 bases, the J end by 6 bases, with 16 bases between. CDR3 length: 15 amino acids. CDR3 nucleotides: TGTGCCAGCAGCCGGAGCGGTTCCGTACGCAATGAGCAGTTCTTC. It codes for CASSRSGSVRNEQFF.

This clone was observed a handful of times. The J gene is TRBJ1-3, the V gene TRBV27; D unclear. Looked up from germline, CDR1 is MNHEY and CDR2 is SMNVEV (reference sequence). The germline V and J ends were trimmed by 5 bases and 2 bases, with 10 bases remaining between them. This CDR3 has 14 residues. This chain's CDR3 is CASSETVPGNTIYF. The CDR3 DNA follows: TGTGCCAGCAGTGAAACAGTCCCTGGAAACACCATATATTTT.

The CDR3 DNA follows: TGCAGCGTTGCCAAAGAAGGGGTTGGGGCCAACGTCCTGACTTTC. It translates to CSVAKEGVGANVLTF. J is TRBJ2-6 and V is TRBV29-1, with D perhaps TRBD1 (5 bases). This CDR3 spans 15 amino acids. V was pared by 4 bases and J by 3 bases, with 13 bases between. Germline V gene sequence: CDR1 SQVTM, CDR2 ANQGSEA.

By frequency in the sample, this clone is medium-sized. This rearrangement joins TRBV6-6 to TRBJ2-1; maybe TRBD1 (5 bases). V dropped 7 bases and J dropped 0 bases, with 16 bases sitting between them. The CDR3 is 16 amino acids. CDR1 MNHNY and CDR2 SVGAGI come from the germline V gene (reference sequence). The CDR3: CASTKGARSSYNEQFF. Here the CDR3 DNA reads TGTGCCAGCACCAAAGGGGCAAGGAGCTCCTACAATGAGCAGTTCTTC.

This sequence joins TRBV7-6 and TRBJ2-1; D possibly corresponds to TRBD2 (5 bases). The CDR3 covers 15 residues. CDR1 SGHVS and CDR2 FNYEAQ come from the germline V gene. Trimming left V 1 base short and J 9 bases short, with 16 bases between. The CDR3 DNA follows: TGTGCCAGCAGCTTAGGAGTACTAGAGCTCGGTGAGCAGTTCTTC. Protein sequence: CASSLGVLELGEQFF.

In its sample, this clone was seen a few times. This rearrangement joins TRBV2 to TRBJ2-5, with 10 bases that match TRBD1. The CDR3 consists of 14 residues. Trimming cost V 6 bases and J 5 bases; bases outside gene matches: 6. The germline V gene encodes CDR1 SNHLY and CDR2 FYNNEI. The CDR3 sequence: CASSADRGLETQYF. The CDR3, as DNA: TGTGCCAGCAGCGCCGACAGGGGGCTGGAGACCCAGTACTTC.

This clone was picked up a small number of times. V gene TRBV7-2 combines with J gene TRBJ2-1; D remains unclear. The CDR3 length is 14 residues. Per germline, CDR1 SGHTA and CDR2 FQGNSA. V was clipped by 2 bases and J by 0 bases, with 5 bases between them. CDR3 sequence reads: CASSLSSSYNEQFF. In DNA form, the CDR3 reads TGTGCCAGCAGCTTATCCAGCTCCTACAATGAGCAGTTCTTC.

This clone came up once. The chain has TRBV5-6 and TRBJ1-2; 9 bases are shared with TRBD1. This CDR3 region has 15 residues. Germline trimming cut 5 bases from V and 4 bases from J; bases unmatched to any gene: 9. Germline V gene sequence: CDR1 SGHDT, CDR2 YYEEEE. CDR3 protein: CASRRGQGLVYGYTF. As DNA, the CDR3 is TGTGCCAGCAGACGTGGACAGGGGTTGGTCTATGGCTACACCTTC.

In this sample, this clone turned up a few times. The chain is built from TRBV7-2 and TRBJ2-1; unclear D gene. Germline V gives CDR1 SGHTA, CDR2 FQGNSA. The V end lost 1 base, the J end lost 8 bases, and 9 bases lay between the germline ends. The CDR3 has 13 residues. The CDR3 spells CASSLVKGDEQFF. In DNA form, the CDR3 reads TGTGCCAGCAGCTTAGTGAAGGGCGATGAGCAGTTCTTC.

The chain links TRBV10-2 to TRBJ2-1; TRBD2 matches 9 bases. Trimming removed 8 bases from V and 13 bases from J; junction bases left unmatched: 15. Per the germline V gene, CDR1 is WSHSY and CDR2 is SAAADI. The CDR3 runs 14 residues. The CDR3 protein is CASSLGGRAMNQFF. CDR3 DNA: TGCGCCAGCTCATTGGGCGGGAGGGCCATGAATCAGTTCTTC.

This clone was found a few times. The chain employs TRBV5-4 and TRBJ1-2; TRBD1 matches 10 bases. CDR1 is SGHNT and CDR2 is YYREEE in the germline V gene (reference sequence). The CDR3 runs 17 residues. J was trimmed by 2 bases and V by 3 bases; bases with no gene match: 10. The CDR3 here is CASSSRDRGTRNYGYTF. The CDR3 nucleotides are TGTGCCAGCAGCTCCCGGGACAGGGGTACCCGGAACTATGGCTACACCTTC. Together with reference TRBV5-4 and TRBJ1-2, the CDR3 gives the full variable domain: ETGVTQSPTHLIKTRGQQVTLRCSSQSGHNTVSWYQQALGQGPQFIFQYYREEENGRGNFPPRFSGLQFPNYSSELNVNALELDDSALYLCASSSRDRGTRNYGYTFGSGTRLTVV.

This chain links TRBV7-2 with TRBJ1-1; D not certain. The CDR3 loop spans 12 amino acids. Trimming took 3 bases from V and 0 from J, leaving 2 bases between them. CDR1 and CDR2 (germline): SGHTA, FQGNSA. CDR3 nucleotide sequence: TGTGCCAGCAGCTTCATGAACACTGAAGCTTTCTTT. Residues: CASSFMNTEAFF.